A single sample is the source of the 8 T cell receptor beta chains below, sequenced in a study of blood T cell repertoires in COVID-19. Sequenced by immunoSEQ multiplex PCR; TCRdb stores in-frame clones only, minus some. Of 75,000 to 100,000 clones listed, approximately 87% are singletons. Material for sequencing was peripheral blood. All receptors come from a human donor in a cohort sampled during active COVID-19.

This clone was observed a few times. The V call is TRBV1, the J call TRBJ2-1; the table's D call TRBD2 went unverified against the DNA. TRBV1 is a pseudogene segment. The CDR3 has 16 amino acids. CDR3 in DNA: TGCACCAGCAGCCATTTACTAGCGGGAGCGGAGAATGAGCAGTTCTTC. This codes for CTSSHLLAGAENEQFF.

The chain couples TRBV11-2 to TRBJ2-7; D might be TRBD1 (6 bases). The CDR3 is 16 residues long. The germline V and J ends were trimmed by 3 bases and 0 bases, with 15 bases remaining between them. Germline V gene lookup returns CDR1 SGHAT and CDR2 FQNNGV. The CDR3 is CASSFSPQGSSYEQYF. CDR3 in DNA: TGTGCCAGCAGCTTCTCCCCGCAGGGGAGCTCCTACGAGCAGTACTTC.

The chain is built from TRBV5-1 and TRBJ1-2; 10 bases match TRBD1. This CDR3 contains 15 residues. The junction had 3 bases not matched to a gene; V was cut back by 0 bases and J by 4 bases. Germline V CDR1 and CDR2: SGHRS, YFSETQ. The CDR3 DNA follows: TGCGCCAGCAGCTTGGAAGGGACAGGGGTCTATGGCTACACCTTC. Its protein product is CASSLEGTGVYGYTF.

The V call is TRBV5-1, the J call TRBJ2-3; 8 nucleotides line up with TRBD1. Trimming at V came to 6 bases and at J to 4 bases, leaving 7 bases not matched to a gene. This CDR3 region has 14 residues. Germline V CDR1 and CDR2: SGHRS, YFSETQ. The CDR3 DNA is TGCGCCAGCAATCGACAGGGGTTTTCAGATACGCAGTATTTT. Protein product: CASNRQGFSDTQYF.

The V call is TRBV6-5, the J call TRBJ2-7; 8 bases are a match to TRBD1. The length of the CDR3 is 15 residues. Germline V gives CDR1 MNHEY, CDR2 SVGAGI. J gave up 0 bases and V 6 bases, and 7 bases lay outside the gene matches. The CDR3 coding sequence is TGTGCCAGCAGCTACAGGGGGAGAAGCTCCTACGAGCAGTACTTC. Its protein product is CASSYRGRSSYEQYF.

The genes are TRBV4-2 and TRBJ2-1; D is possibly TRBD1 (7 bases). The CDR3 spans 16 residues. Trimming left V 2 bases short and J 0 bases short, with 11 bases between. The germline gives CDR1 LGHNA, CDR2 YNFKEQ. CDR3 coding DNA: TGTGCCAGCAGCCAACCTCAGGGGGGCTCCTACAATGAGCAGTTCTTC. Translation: CASSQPQGGSYNEQFF.

There are a few counts of this clone. The chain has TRBV11-2 and TRBJ2-7, with D possibly TRBD2 on 6 matching bases. V was pared by 1 base and J by 3 bases, with 10 bases between. This CDR3 has 14 amino acids. The germline V gene encodes CDR1 SGHAT and CDR2 FQNNGV. In DNA form, the CDR3 reads TGTGCCAGCAGCTTAGGGGTCGGGAGCTACGAGCAGTACTTC. It is translated as CASSLGVGSYEQYF.

This clone was recorded once. The chain uses TRBV25-1 and TRBJ1-6, with TRBD1 matching 12 bases. Germline trimming cut 7 bases from V and 2 bases from J; bases unmatched to any gene: 6. Germline V CDR1 and CDR2: MGHDK, SYGVNS. The CDR3 runs to 17 residues. CDR3 sequence reads: CASTPGTGGPYNSPLHF. CDR3 nucleotides: TGTGCCAGCACTCCCGGGACAGGGGGCCCCTATAATTCACCCCTCCACTTT.